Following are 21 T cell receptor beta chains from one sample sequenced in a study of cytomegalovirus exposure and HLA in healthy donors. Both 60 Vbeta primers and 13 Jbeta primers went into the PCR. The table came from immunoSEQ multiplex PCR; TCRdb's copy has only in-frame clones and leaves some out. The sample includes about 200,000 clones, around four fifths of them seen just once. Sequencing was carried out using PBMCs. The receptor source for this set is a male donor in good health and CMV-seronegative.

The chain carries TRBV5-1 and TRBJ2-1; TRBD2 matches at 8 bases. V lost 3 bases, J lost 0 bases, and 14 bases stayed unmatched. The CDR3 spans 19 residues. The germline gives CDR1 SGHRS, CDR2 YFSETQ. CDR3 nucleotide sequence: TGCGCCAGCAGCTCTCACTTAAGCGGGAGTTATCGCTCCTACAATGAGCAGTTCTTC. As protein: CASSSHLSGSYRSYNEQFF.

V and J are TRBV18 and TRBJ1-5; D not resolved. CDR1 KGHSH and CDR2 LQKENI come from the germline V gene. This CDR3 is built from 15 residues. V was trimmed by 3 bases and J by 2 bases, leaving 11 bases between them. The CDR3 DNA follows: TGTGCCAGCTCACCGGTACCTCGGGGCAATCAGCCCCAGCATTTT. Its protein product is CASSPVPRGNQPQHF.

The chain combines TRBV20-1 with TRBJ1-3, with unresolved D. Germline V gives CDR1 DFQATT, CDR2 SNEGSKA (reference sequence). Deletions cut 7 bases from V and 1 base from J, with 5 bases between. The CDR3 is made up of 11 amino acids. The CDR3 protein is CSGASGNTIYF. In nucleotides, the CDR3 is TGCAGTGGGGCGTCTGGAAACACCATATATTTT.

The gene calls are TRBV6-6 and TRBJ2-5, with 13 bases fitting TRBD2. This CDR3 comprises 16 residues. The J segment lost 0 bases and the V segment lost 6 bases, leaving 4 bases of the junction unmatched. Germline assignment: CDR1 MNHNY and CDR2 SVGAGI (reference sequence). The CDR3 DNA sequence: TGTGCCAGCAGAGGGACTAGCGGGACTTACCAAGAGACCCAGTACTTC. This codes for CASRGTSGTYQETQYF.

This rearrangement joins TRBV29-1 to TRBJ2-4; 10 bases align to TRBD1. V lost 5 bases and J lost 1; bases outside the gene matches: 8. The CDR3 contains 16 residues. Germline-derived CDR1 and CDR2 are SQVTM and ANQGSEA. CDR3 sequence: CSVSTGGRLAKNIQYF. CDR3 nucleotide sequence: TGCAGCGTTTCGACAGGGGGCAGGCTGGCCAAAAACATTCAGTACTTC.

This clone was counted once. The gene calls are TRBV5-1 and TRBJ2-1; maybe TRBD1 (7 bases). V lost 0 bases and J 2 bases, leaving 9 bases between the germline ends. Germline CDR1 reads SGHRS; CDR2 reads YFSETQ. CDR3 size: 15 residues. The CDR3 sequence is CASSLARGAYNEQFF. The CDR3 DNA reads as TGCGCCAGCAGCTTGGCCAGGGGGGCCTACAATGAGCAGTTCTTC.

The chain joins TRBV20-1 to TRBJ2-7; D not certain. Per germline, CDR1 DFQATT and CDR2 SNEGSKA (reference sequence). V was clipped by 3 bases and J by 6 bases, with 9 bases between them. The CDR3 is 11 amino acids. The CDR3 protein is CSARTTGEQYF. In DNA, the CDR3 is TGCAGTGCTAGGACCACGGGCGAGCAGTACTTC.

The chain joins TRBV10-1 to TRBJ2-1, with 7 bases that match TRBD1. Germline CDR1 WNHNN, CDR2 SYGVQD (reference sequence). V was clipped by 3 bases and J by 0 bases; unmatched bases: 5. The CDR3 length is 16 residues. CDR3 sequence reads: CASSDGQASSYNEQFF. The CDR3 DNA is TGCGCCAGCAGTGATGGACAGGCGAGCTCCTACAATGAGCAGTTCTTC.

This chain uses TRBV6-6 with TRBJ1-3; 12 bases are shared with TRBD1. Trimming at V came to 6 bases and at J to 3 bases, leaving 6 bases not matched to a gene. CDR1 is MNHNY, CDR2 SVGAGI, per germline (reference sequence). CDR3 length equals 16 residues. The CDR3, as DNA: TGTGCCAGCAGCCCCGGGGACAGGGGGCTTGGAAACACCATATATTTT. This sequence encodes CASSPGDRGLGNTIYF.

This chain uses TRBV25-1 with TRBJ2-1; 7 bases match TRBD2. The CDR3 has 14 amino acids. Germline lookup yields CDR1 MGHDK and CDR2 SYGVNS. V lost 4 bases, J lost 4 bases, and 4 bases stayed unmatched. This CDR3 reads CASSVQRGYNEQFF. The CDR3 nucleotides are TGTGCCAGCAGTGTACAGCGGGGTTACAATGAGCAGTTCTTC.

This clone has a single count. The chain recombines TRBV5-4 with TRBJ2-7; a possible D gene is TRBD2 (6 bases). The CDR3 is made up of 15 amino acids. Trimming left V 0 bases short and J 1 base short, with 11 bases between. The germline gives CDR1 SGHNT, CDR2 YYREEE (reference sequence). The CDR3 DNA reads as TGTGCCAGCAGCTTGGTGTTTCGGGGGTCCTACGAGCAGTACTTC. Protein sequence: CASSLVFRGSYEQYF.

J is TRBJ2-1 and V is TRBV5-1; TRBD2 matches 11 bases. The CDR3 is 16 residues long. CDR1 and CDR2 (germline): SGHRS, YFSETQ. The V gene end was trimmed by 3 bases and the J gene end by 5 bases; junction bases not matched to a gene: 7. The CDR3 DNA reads TGCGCCAGCAGCTCCCGGGTAGCGGGAGGGCACAATGAGCAGTTCTTC. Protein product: CASSSRVAGGHNEQFF.

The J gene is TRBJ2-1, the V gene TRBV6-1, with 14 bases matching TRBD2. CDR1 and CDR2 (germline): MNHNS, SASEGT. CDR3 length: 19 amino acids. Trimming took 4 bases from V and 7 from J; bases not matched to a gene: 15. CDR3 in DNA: TGTGCCAGCAGTGGTCCCGGGACTAGCGGGGGACGGTTTGGAAATGAGCAGTTCTTC. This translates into CASSGPGTSGGRFGNEQFF.

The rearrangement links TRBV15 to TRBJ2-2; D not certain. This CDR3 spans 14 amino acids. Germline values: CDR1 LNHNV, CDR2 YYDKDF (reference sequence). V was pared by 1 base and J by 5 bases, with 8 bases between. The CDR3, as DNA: TGTGCCACCAGCAGAGCCCCCGGGACCGGGGAGCTGTTTTTT. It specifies CATSRAPGTGELFF.

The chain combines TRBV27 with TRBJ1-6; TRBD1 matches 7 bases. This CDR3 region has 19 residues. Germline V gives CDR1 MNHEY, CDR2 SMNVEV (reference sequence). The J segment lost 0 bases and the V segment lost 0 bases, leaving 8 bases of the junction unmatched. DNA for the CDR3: TGTGCCAGCAGTTTATCCCGGCCGACAGGGAGCTCCTATAATTCACCCCTCCACTTT. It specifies CASSLSRPTGSSYNSPLHF.

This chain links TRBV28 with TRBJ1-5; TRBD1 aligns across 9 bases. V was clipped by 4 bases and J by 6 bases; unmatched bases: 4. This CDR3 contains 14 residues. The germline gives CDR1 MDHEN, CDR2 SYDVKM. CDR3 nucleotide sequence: TGTGCCAGCAGTTCGGACAGGGGTCGTCAGCCCCAGCATTTT. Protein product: CASSSDRGRQPQHF.

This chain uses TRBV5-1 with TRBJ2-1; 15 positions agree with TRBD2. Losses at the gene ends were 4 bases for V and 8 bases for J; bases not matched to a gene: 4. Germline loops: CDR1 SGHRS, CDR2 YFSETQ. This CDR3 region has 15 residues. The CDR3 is CASSTGTSGGHEQFF. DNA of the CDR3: TGCGCCAGCAGCACCGGGACTAGCGGGGGGCATGAGCAGTTCTTC.

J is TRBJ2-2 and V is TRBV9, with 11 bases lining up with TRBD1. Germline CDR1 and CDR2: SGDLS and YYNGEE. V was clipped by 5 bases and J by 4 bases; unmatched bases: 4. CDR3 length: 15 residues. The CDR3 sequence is CASRTGTGGTGELFF. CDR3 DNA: TGTGCCAGCAGGACCGGGACAGGGGGCACCGGGGAGCTGTTTTTT.

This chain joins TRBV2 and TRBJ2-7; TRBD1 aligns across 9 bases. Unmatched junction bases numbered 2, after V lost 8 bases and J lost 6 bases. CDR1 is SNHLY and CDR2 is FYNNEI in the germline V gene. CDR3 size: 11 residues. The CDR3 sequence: CASRTGVEQYF. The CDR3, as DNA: TGTGCCAGCCGGACAGGGGTCGAGCAGTACTTC.

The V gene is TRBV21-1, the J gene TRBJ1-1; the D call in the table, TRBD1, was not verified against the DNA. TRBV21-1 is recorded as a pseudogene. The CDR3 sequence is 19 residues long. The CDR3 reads CASSKRGDRGSPENTEAFF. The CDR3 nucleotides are TGTGCCAGCAGCAAAAGGGGGGACAGGGGGTCCCCCGAGAACACTGAAGCTTTCTTT.

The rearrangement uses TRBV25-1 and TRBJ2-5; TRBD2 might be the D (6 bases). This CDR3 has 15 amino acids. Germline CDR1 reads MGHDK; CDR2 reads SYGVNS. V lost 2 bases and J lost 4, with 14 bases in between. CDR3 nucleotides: TGTGCCAGCAGTGAAGTCGGATGGAGGGGAGAGACCCAGTACTTC. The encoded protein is CASSEVGWRGETQYF.